Described below is a single TCR beta chain sequence and its context. Its antigen is as yet unknown. This sample stems from a study of T-cell memory formation after mild COVID-19. Study background: Each donor largely had its own TCR clusters.

TCRdb processed the 5' RACE reads anew with MiXCR; each CDR3 protein has one entry. This sample yields some 210,000 distinct CDR3 sequences, of which under 30% are seen a single time; about an eighth belongs to the top ten. This CDR3 spans 13 amino acids. V was cut by 0 bases and J by 6 bases, with 8 bases left in between. The germline CDR1 and CDR2 sequences are SEHNR and FQNEAQ (reference sequence). Broader study findings: Whereas later expanders leaned CD4+, clones contracting day 15 to 85 showed a balanced CD4/CD8 makeup.

The rearrangement uses TRBV7-9 and TRBJ1-2, with D possibly being TRBD1 (5 bases). The receptor was derived from an adult woman who had mild COVID-19 (a few samples of this study predate the infection). Cell type and time point are not known. Sequenced input: PBMCs or a T cell subset sorted from them (not recorded which). The CDR3 coding sequence is TGTGCCAGCAGCTTAGCGCCGGGGGATGGCTACACCTTC. It translates to CASSLAPGDGYTF.